This paragraph covers one TCR beta chain sequence. The target antigen is unknown. Trimming removed 5 bases from V and 3 bases from J; junction bases left unmatched: 7. Germline-derived CDR1 and CDR2 are MNHEY and SVGAGI. The length of the CDR3 is 14 residues. The primer mix had 60 Vbeta and 13 Jbeta primers. The assay was immunoSEQ multiplex PCR, and TCRdb's table has in-frame clones only and misses some. The top ten clones hold around 9% of a sample with about 120,000 clones, almost 70% of them seen once. The sample is drawn from a study of cytomegalovirus exposure and HLA in healthy donors. Study conclusions and caveats: Among TCR beta chains, those listed as cytomegalovirus-associated numbered fewer than 200.

The source of this sequence is a man younger than 40 in good health and CMV-seropositive. This sequence joins TRBV6-5 and TRBJ2-7; 7 bases agree with TRBD2. Material: PBMCs. CDR3 amino acids: CASSHCGSHYEQYV. CDR3 DNA sequence: TGTGCCAGCAGTCACTGCGGGAGCCACTACGAGCAGTACGTC.